The source of this T cell receptor (beta chain) is a study of Graves' ophthalmopathy and Graves' hyperthyroidism. RNA transcripts were the template, and TCR beta CDR3 regions were amplified from them. The library came from an HTBI-primed first-round RT-PCR and a second-round multiplex PCR. TCRdb re-analysed the multiplex PCR reads in MiXCR, keeping a single row per CDR3 protein. The sample has over a million distinct CDR3 sequences; approximately 35% are singletons. Germline CDR1 and CDR2: DFQATT and SNEGSKA (reference sequence). CDR3 length: 12 residues. The ends were cut back, 7 bases at V and 0 bases at J, with 7 bases in the middle. As to this clonotype: Antigen unknown.

The study excluded patients with other autoimmune diseases, uncontrolled infections, pregnancy or lactation. Study-wide results and limits: Most expanded clonotypes in thyroid above 0.001 frequency also showed up in blood.

The V call is TRBV20-1, the J call TRBJ1-5; no definite D call. Sequencing input: peripheral blood or thyroid tissue (not recorded which). This clonotype was sampled from an adult man with Graves' hyperthyroidism. The CDR3 spells CSVGFSNQPQHF. The CDR3 DNA reads as TGCAGTGTCGGGTTTAGCAATCAGCCCCAGCATTTT.